This T cell receptor (beta chain) appears in the sequencing data of a study of OX40 agonist ivuxolimab in advanced cancers. Background on the study: Patients with hepatocellular carcinoma, melanoma, renal cell or head and neck cancer made up the dose-escalation patients.

In regard to this clone: Its antigen is still unknown.

Study-level findings and limits: Among patients with partial responses at 0.1-3.0 mg/kg, clonal expansion was among the lowest. Still undetermined is the antigen specificity of the expanded peripheral T cells.

The protocol was immunoSEQ multiplex PCR, while the TCRdb copy is restricted to in-frame clones and leaves out a portion. The table shows about 57,000 clones, with around 87% occurring only once. CDR1 SGHNT and CDR2 YYREEE come from the germline V gene (reference sequence). Trimming pared 4 bases from V and 2 bases from J, leaving 9 bases between. This CDR3 is built from 13 residues. Specimen: CD4+ or CD8+ T cells sorted from blood, collected in a trial of the OX40 agonist ivuxolimab. The receptor's source is an adult with an advanced solid tumor such as melanoma, head and neck, liver or kidney cancer. The chain is built from TRBV5-4 and TRBJ1-1, with D hard to call. The CDR3 coding sequence is TGTGCCAGCAGCCCAGCCTATAACACTGAAGCTTTCTTT. This sequence encodes CASSPAYNTEAFF. The full variable domain, completed using reference TRBV5-4 and TRBJ1-1, is ETGVTQSPTHLIKTRGQQVTLRCSSQSGHNTVSWYQQALGQGPQFIFQYYREEENGRGNFPPRFSGLQFPNYSSELNVNALELDDSALYLCASSPAYNTEAFFGQGTRLTVV.